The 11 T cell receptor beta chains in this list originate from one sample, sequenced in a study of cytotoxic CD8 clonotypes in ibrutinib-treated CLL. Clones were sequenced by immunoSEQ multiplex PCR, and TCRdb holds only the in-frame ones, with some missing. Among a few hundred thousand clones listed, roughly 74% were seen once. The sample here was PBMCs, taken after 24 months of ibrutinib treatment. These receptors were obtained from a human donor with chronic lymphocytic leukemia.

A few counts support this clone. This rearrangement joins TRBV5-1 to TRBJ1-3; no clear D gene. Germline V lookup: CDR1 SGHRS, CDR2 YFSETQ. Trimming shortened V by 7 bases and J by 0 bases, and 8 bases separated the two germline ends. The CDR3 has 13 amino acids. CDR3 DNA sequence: TGCGCCAGCTCACCAGGCTCTGGAAACACCATATATTTT. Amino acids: CASSPGSGNTIYF.

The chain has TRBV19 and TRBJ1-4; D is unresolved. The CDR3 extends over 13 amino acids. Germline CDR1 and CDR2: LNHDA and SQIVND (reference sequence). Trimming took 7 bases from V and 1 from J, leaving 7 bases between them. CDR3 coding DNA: TGTGCCAGTACCAGAGGAACTAATGAAAAACTGTTTTTT. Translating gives CASTRGTNEKLFF.

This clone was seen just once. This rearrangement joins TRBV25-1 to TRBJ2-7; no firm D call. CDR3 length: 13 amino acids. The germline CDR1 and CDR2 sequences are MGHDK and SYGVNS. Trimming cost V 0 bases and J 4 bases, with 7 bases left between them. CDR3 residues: CASSEYEEYEQYF. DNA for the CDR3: TGTGCCAGCAGTGAATACGAAGAATACGAGCAGTACTTC.

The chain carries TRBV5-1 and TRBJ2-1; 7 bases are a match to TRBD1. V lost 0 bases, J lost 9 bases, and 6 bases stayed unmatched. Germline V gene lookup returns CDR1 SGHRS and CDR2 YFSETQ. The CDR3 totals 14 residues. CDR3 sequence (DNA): TGCGCCAGCAGCTTGGGACAGGGTTTGATTGAGCAGTTCTTC. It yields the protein CASSLGQGLIEQFF.

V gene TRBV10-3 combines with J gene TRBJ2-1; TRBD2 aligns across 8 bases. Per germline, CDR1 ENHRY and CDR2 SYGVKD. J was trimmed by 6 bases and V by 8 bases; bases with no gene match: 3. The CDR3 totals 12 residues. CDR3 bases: TGTGCCATCTTCAGCGGGAGCAATGAGCAGTTCTTC. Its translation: CAIFSGSNEQFF.

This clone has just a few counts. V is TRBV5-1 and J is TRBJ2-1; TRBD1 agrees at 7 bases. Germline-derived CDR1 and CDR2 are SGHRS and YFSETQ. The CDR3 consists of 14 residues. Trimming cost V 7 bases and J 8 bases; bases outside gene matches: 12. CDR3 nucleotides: TGCGCCAGCTTTTCGACAGGGTCTAGGTATGAGCAGTTCTTC. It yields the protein CASFSTGSRYEQFF.

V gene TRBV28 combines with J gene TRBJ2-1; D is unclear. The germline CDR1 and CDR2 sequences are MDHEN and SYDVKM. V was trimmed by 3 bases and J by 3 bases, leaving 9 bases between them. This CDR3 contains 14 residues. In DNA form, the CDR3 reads TGTGCCAGCAGTTTCTCAATTGGCTACAATGAGCAGTTCTTC. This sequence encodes CASSFSIGYNEQFF.

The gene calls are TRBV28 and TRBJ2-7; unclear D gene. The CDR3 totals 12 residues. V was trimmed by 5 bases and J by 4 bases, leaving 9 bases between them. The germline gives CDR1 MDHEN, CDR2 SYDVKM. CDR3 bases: TGTGCCAGCAGTCTCTACTTATACGAGCAGTACTTC. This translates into CASSLYLYEQYF.

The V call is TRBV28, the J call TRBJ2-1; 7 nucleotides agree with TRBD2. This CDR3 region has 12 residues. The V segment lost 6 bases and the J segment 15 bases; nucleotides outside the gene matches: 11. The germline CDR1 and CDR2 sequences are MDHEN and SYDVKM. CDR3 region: CASRSSGERGFF. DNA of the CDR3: TGTGCCAGCAGGTCTAGCGGCGAGAGGGGGTTCTTC.

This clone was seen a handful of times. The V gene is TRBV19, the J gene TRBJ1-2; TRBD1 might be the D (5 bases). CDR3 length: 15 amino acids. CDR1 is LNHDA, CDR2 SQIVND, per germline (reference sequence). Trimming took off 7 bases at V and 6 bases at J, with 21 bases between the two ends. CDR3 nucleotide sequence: TGTGCCAGTACTCTTGCCGGGACTCCAACTGATGGCTACACCTTC. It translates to CASTLAGTPTDGYTF.

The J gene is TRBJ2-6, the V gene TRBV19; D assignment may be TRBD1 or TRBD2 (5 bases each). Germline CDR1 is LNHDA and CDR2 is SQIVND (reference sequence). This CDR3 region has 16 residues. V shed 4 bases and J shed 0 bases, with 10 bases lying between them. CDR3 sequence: CASSRGASSGANVLTF. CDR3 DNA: TGTGCCAGTAGTAGAGGGGCTAGCTCTGGGGCCAACGTCCTGACTTTC.